This T cell receptor (beta chain) was captured by sequencing in a study of T-cell memory formation after mild COVID-19. Only a few counts were recorded for this clonotype. V was trimmed by 5 bases and J by 5 bases, leaving 12 bases between them. Germline loops: CDR1 SGHTA, CDR2 FQGTGA. The CDR3 loop spans 14 amino acids. Using its own MiXCR run on the 5' RACE reads, TCRdb lists one record per CDR3 protein. The table has about 360,000 distinct CDR3 sequences, roughly 14% seen once. The sequence was obtained from a man younger than 35 who had mild COVID-19 (a few samples of this study predate the infection). Cell type and time point are not known. The rearrangement uses TRBV7-3 and TRBJ2-2, with a possible D match to TRBD2 (6 bases). The specimen was PBMCs or a T cell subset sorted from them (not recorded which). The CDR3 bases are TGTGCCAGCAGCAGGACCCGGGAGACCGGGGAGCTGTTTTTT. Translation: CASSRTRETGELFF.